What follows are 7 T cell receptor beta chains derived from one specimen sequenced in a study of cytomegalovirus exposure and HLA in healthy donors. Primers for the PCR totalled 60 Vbeta and 13 Jbeta. Libraries were prepared by immunoSEQ multiplex PCR; TCRdb keeps only in-frame clonotypes and omits some of them. In the table there are around 90,000 clones, around 80% of which are singletons. The sequenced sample consisted of PBMCs. The receptor set was obtained from a man aged 25-45 years in good health and CMV-seronegative.

The rearrangement uses TRBV18 and TRBJ1-2; possible D gene TRBD1, 5 bases. This CDR3 is 14 amino acids long. Germline CDR1 KGHSH, CDR2 LQKENI. Trimming took off 4 bases at V and 4 bases at J, with 13 bases between the two ends. CDR3 in amino acids: CASSQPTETYGYTF. CDR3 DNA: TGTGCCAGCTCACAACCGACAGAAACCTATGGCTACACCTTC.

The rearrangement joins TRBV5-6 to TRBJ1-1, with 10 bases fitting TRBD1. This CDR3 is built from 15 residues. V shed 2 bases, J shed 4 bases, and the junction held 5 bases outside the gene matches. Germline lookup yields CDR1 SGHDT and CDR2 YYEEEE. CDR3 bases: TGTGCCAGCAGCTTTTGGGACAGGGGAGGCACTGAAGCTTTCTTT. It encodes CASSFWDRGGTEAFF. Looking up the rest from reference TRBV5-6 and TRBJ1-1 gives the full variable domain: DAGVTQSPTHLIKTRGQQVTLRCSPKSGHDTVSWYQQALGQGPQFIFQYYEEEERQRGNFPDRFSGHQFPNYSSELNVNALLLGDSALYLCASSFWDRGGTEAFFGQGTRLTVV.

The CDR3 here is CASSQGGGFYGYTF. The CDR3 nucleotides read TGCGCCAGCAGCCAAGGGGGGGGTTTTTATGGCTACACCTTC. This rearrangement joins TRBV4-1 to TRBJ1-2, with D tentatively TRBD1 (5 bases). The V gene lost 1 base and the J gene lost 5 bases, with 11 bases spanning the gap. CDR1 and CDR2 from the germline V gene are MGHRA and YSYEKL. The CDR3 covers 14 residues.

This clone was seen a handful of times. The V gene is TRBV5-4, the J gene TRBJ2-5, with TRBD2 identical over 7 bases. This CDR3 is 13 amino acids long. CDR1 is SGHNT and CDR2 is YYREEE in the germline V gene (reference sequence). Trimming at V came to 5 bases and at J to 4 bases, leaving 5 bases not matched to a gene. Here the CDR3 DNA reads TGTGCCAGCAGTTCAAGGGAGGGAGAGACCCAGTACTTC. This translates into CASSSREGETQYF.

This clone was counted a single time. The rearrangement links TRBV28 to TRBJ1-2; D is unresolved. V was trimmed by 5 bases and J by 2 bases, leaving 9 bases between them. The V gene's germline CDR1 is MDHEN and CDR2 SYDVKM. CDR3 length: 13 amino acids. Written as DNA, the CDR3 is TGTGCCAGCAGTGGAGGGATCAACTATGGCTACACCTTC. Protein: CASSGGINYGYTF.

In nucleotides, the CDR3 is TGTGCCAGCAGCTTAGGGTTCGGCAGCTCTCCGGGGGAGCAGTACTTC. This encodes CASSLGFGSSPGEQYF. The chain employs TRBV7-8 and TRBJ2-7; D perhaps matches TRBD2 (5 bases). Per germline, CDR1 SGHVS and CDR2 FQNEAQ. The CDR3 spans 16 residues. Trimming stripped 1 base from V and 7 bases from J, with 20 bases between.

The V gene is TRBV2, the J gene TRBJ1-2; 7 bases match TRBD1. The V segment lost 6 bases and the J segment 2 bases; nucleotides outside the gene matches: 3. CDR1 and CDR2 (germline): SNHLY, FYNNEI. CDR3 size: 13 residues. As DNA, the CDR3 is TGTGCCAGCAGCACGGACAGGAACTATGGCTACACCTTC. Its protein product is CASSTDRNYGYTF.